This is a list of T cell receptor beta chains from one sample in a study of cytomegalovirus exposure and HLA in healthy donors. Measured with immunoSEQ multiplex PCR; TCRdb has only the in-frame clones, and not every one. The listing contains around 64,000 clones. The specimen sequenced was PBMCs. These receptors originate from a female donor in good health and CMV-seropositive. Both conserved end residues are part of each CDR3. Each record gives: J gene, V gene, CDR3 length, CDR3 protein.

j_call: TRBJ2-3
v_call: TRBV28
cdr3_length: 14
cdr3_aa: CASRLAGNTDTQYF

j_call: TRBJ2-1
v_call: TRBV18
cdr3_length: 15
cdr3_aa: CASSRTSGTYNEQFF

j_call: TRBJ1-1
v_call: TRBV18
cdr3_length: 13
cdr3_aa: CASSPIMNTEAFF

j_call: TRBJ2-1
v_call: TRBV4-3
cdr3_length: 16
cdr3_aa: CASSSRGKVAYNEQFF

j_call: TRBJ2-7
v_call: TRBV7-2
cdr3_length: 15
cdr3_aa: CASSSRGQSAYEQYF

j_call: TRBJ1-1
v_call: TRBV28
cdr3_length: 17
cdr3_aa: CASSAHTGITMNTEAFF

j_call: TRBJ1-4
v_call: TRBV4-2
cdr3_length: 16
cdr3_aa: CASSQEAGTGNEKLFF

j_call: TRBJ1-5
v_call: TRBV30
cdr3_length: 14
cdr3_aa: CAWSVLSEVQPQHF

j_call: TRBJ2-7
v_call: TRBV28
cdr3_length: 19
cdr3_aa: CASSLSGTWGREDSYEQYF

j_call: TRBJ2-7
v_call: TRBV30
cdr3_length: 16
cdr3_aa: CASRPSALAGRGEQYF

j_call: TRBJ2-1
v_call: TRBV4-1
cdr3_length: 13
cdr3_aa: CASSSGTKNEQFF

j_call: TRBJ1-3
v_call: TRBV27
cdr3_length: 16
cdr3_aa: CASNLARSANGNTIYF

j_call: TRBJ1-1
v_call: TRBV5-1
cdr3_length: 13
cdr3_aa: CASSLSGETEAFF

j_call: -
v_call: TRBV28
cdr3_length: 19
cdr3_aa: CASSPIVGGLAGPSYEQYF

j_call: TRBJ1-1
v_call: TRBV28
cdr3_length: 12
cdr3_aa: CASSFEVYQAFF

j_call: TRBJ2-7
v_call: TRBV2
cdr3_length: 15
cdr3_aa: CASSRSGTRSYEQYF

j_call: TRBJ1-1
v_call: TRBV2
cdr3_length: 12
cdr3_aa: CASREGQIEAFF

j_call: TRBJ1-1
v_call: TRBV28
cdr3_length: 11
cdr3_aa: CASSSSGEAFF

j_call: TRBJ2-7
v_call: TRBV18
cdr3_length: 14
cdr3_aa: CASSPQDRGHEQYF

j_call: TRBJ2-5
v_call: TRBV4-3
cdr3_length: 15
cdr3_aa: CASSQGTASGSTQYF

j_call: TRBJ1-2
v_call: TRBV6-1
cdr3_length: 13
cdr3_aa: CASIATGMVSYTF

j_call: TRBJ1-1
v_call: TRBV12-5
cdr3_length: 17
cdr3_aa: CASGLVRGIGPTTEAFF

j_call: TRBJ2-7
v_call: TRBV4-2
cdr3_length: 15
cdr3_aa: CASSQLQGGGYEQYF

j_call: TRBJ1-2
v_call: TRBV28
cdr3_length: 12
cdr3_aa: CASSLADYGYTF

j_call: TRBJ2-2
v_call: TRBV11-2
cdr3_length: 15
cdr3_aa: CASSRNTGDTGELFF

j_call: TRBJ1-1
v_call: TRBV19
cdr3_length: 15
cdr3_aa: CASSVDRAMNTEAFF

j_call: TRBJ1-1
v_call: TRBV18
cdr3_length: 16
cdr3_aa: CASSHTGGLMNTEAFF

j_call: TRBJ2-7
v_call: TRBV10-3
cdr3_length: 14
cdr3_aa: CAIKEGLATYEQYF

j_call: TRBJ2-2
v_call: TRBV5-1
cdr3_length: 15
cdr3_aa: CASGYGGHVTGELFF

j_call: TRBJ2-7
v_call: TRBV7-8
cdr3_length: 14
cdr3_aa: CASSLITGNYEQYF

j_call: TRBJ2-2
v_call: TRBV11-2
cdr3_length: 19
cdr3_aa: CASSLDISGGLSNTGELFF

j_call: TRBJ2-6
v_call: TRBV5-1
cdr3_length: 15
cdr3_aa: CASSTTGFGANVLTF

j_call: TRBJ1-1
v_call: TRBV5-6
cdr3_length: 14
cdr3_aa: CASSLTGQIAEAFF

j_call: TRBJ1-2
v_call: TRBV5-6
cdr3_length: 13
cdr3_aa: CASSPGGGWGYTF

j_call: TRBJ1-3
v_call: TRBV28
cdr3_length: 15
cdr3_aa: CASSFSHSAGNTIYF

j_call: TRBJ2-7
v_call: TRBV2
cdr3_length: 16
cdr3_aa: CASSEAGAGVLYEQYF

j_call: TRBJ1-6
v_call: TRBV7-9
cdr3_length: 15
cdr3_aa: CASSSGSFENSPLHF

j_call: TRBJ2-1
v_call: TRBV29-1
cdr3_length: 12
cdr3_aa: CSVDRAYNEQFF

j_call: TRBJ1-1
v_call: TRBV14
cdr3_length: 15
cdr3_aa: CASSQNRGWDTEAFF

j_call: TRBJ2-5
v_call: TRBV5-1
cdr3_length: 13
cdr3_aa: CASNRLGGETQYF